The 28 T cell receptor beta chains listed next were all sequenced from one sample in a study of blood T cell repertoires in COVID-19. Data came from immunoSEQ multiplex PCR; TCRdb stores just in-frame clones and leaves some out. Of around 430,000 clones detected, about 86% appear once; the ten largest clones hold roughly 9.4%. The specimen sequenced was PBMCs or T cells enriched from blood (not recorded which). The origin of the receptors is a woman in her forties or fifties who had recovered from COVID-19.

The chain has TRBV7-9 and TRBJ2-3, with 9 bases that match TRBD2. The CDR3 is 17 residues long. Losses at the gene ends were 1 base for V and 5 bases for J; bases not matched to a gene: 10. Germline CDR1 and CDR2: SEHNR and FQNEAQ (reference sequence). The CDR3 DNA sequence: TGTGCCAGCAGCTTAGATCCGCTAGCGGGGACTCGAGATACGCAGTATTTT. It codes for CASSLDPLAGTRDTQYF.

This clone has a single count. One junction end does not reproduce the germline sequence, and a read error may be involved. The chain is built from TRBV7-7 and TRBJ2-7, with D perhaps TRBD1 (6 bases). This CDR3 is built from 16 residues. CDR1 SSHAT and CDR2 FNYEAQ come from the germline V gene (reference sequence). Here the CDR3 reads CASSLGGSTGSYEQYF. For the CDR3, the DNA is TGTGCTAGCAGCTTAGGGGGTTCAACAGGGTCCTACGAGCAGTACTTC.

CDR3 nucleotides: TGTGCCAGCAGTTTCGGACAGAAAGGTCAGCCCCAGCATTTT. This sequence encodes CASSFGQKGQPQHF. The gene calls are TRBV27 and TRBJ1-5; weak D call: TRBD1 (6 bases). The CDR3 has 14 amino acids. V was trimmed by 3 bases and J by 6 bases, leaving 12 bases between them. The germline V gene encodes CDR1 MNHEY and CDR2 SMNVEV (reference sequence).

The chain joins TRBV5-1 to TRBJ2-3, with TRBD2 matching 9 bases. Germline lookup yields CDR1 SGHRS and CDR2 YFSETQ. V shed 3 bases, J shed 1 base, and the junction held 9 bases outside the gene matches. This CDR3 region has 17 residues. CDR3 protein: CASSSRVIAGGTDTQYF. CDR3 coding DNA: TGCGCCAGCAGCTCCCGTGTAATAGCGGGGGGCACAGATACGCAGTATTTT.

The genes are TRBV2 and TRBJ2-3; D is undetermined. The CDR3 loop spans 14 amino acids. Germline V gene data show CDR1 as SNHLY and CDR2 as FYNNEI. V was trimmed by 4 bases and J by 6 bases, leaving 14 bases between them. Here the CDR3 DNA reads TGTGCCAGCAGTGTGAGAGGTGTTGTGGATACGCAGTATTTT. The encoded protein is CASSVRGVVDTQYF.

The chain links TRBV2 to TRBJ1-1, with D possibly TRBD1 on 5 matching bases. V was clipped by 4 bases and J by 6 bases, with 12 bases between them. Germline loops: CDR1 SNHLY, CDR2 FYNNEI. CDR3 size: 13 residues. The CDR3 loop reads CASSGQGEAEAFF. The CDR3 nucleotides read TGTGCCAGCAGTGGTCAAGGGGAGGCTGAAGCTTTCTTT.

The chain has TRBV7-2 and TRBJ1-5; 9 nucleotides line up with TRBD1. Germline assignment: CDR1 SGHTA and CDR2 FQGNSA. With 5 bases clipped from V and 5 bases from J, the junction kept 7 bases outside the gene matches. The CDR3 has 15 residues. CDR3 loop: CASSPGTGSHQPQHF. The CDR3, as DNA: TGTGCCAGCAGCCCAGGGACAGGGAGCCATCAGCCCCAGCATTTT. Full variable domain (outside the CDR3, taken from reference TRBV7-2 and TRBJ1-5): GAGVSQSPSNKVTEKGKDVELRCDPISGHTALYWYRQSLGQGLEFLIYFQGNSAPDKSGLPSDRFSAERTGGSVSTLTIQRTQQEDSAVYLCASSPGTGSHQPQHFGDGTRLSIL.

The rearrangement uses TRBV5-1 and TRBJ1-1, with D unclear. V was clipped by 0 bases and J by 1 base, with 13 bases between them. The CDR3 is made up of 16 amino acids. Per the germline V gene, CDR1 is SGHRS and CDR2 is YFSETQ. DNA for the CDR3: TGCGCCAGCAGCTTGGGGGAGGTTCTTGGGAACACTGAAGCTTTCTTT. It specifies CASSLGEVLGNTEAFF.

V gene TRBV7-8 combines with J gene TRBJ1-2; 7 nucleotides align to TRBD1. Germline V gene data show CDR1 as SGHVS and CDR2 as FQNEAQ. V dropped 5 bases and J dropped 7; count of bases not matched to a gene: 4. The CDR3 extends over 12 amino acids. The CDR3: CASSPDRVGYTF. DNA for the CDR3: TGTGCCAGCAGCCCAGACAGGGTTGGCTACACCTTC.

The CDR3 sequence is CAIAVPIRTSGGAVDTQYF. CDR3 nucleotide sequence: TGTGCCATCGCAGTTCCGATCCGGACTAGCGGGGGGGCCGTAGATACGCAGTATTTT. The chain combines TRBV10-3 with TRBJ2-3; the match to TRBD2 covers 15 bases. Germline-derived CDR1 and CDR2 are ENHRY and SYGVKD. This CDR3 has 19 residues. The V and J ends lost 8 bases and 5 bases, in that order; junction bases with no gene match: 17.

A few counts support this clone. The chain joins TRBV13 to TRBJ2-6; unclear D gene. The CDR3 contains 17 residues. The V end lost 1 base, the J end lost 2 bases, and 12 bases lay between the germline ends. Per the germline V gene, CDR1 is PRHDT and CDR2 is FYEKMQ (reference sequence). CDR3 DNA: TGTGCCAGCAGCTTAGCTGCAGGTTACCCTGGGGCCAACGTCCTGACTTTC. This codes for CASSLAAGYPGANVLTF.

This chain connects TRBV5-5 to TRBJ2-7, with no clear D. The germline gives CDR1 SGHKS, CDR2 YYEKEE (reference sequence). This CDR3 spans 12 amino acids. Deletions cut 0 bases from V and 3 bases from J, with 4 bases between. The CDR3 loop is CASSLDFYEQYF. CDR3 in DNA: TGTGCCAGCAGCTTGGACTTCTACGAGCAGTACTTC.

This chain joins TRBV4-1 and TRBJ2-3; D possibly corresponds to TRBD2 (6 bases). The V gene's germline CDR1 is MGHRA and CDR2 YSYEKL. V shed 1 base and J shed 0 bases, with 14 bases lying between them. The CDR3 runs to 17 residues. CDR3 protein: CASSQVLAGPSTDTQYF. In DNA, the CDR3 is TGCGCCAGCAGCCAAGTTCTCGCGGGGCCTAGCACAGATACGCAGTATTTT.

The chain carries TRBV4-2 and TRBJ2-3; 7 bases fit TRBD1. Germline V gives CDR1 LGHNA, CDR2 YNFKEQ. After removal of 0 bases from V and 6 bases from J, the junction contained 15 bases not matched to a gene. The CDR3 is 18 residues long. As DNA, the CDR3 is TGTGCCAGCAGCCAAGATCCCCCCCAGGGGGTAAGGACGGATACGCAGTATTTT. Encoded protein: CASSQDPPQGVRTDTQYF.

This clone has just a few counts. The genes are TRBV5-4 and TRBJ1-6; no reliable D call. Per germline, CDR1 SGHNT and CDR2 YYREEE (reference sequence). V was pared by 7 bases and J by 0 bases, with 8 bases between. This CDR3 is built from 14 residues. The CDR3 nucleotides are TGTGCCAGCGGTGCGAGCTCCTATAATTCACCCCTCCACTTT. Its translation: CASGASSYNSPLHF.

The rearrangement joins TRBV7-9 to TRBJ1-1; the match to TRBD1 covers 9 bases. Germline trimming cut 5 bases from V and 3 bases from J; bases unmatched to any gene: 7. The CDR3 extends over 15 amino acids. The germline V gene encodes CDR1 SEHNR and CDR2 FQNEAQ (reference sequence). The CDR3: CASSTLQGADTEAFF. As DNA, the CDR3 is TGTGCCAGCAGCACACTACAGGGGGCAGACACTGAAGCTTTCTTT. The whole variable domain, remainder taken from reference TRBV7-9 and TRBJ1-1, is DTGVSQNPRHKITKRGQNVTFRCDPISEHNRLYWYRQTLGQGPEFLTYFQNEAQLEKSRLLSDRFSAERPKGSFSTLEIQRTEQGDSAMYLCASSTLQGADTEAFFGQGTRLTVV.

The V and J genes are TRBV27 and TRBJ1-6; TRBD1 aligns across 7 bases. The CDR3 covers 14 residues. Trimming at V came to 6 bases and at J to 9 bases, leaving 8 bases not matched to a gene. The germline gives CDR1 MNHEY, CDR2 SMNVEV (reference sequence). Written as DNA, the CDR3 is TGTGCCAGCAGGTTACGACAGGGTGGTTCACCCCTCCACTTT. Its translation: CASRLRQGGSPLHF.

The V call is TRBV30, the J call TRBJ2-3; D gene unclear. Germline CDR1 and CDR2: GTSNPN and SVGIG (reference sequence). Between the trimmed V and J ends, which lost 0 bases and 11 bases, there was a span of 15 bases. The CDR3 sequence is 13 residues long. In DNA form, the CDR3 reads TGTGCCTGGAGTGTACCTTTAAAGAGAGGGCAGTATTTT. Amino acid sequence: CAWSVPLKRGQYF.

This chain joins TRBV28 and TRBJ1-6, with no clear D. This CDR3 is 15 amino acids long. Per the germline V gene, CDR1 is MDHEN and CDR2 is SYDVKM. Trimming cost V 6 bases and J 0 bases, with 9 bases left between them. CDR3 in amino acids: CASSAQSSYNSPLHF. CDR3 coding DNA: TGTGCCAGCAGCGCACAGAGCTCCTATAATTCACCCCTCCACTTT.

This rearrangement joins TRBV7-3 to TRBJ2-5, with 7 bases fitting TRBD2. V shed 3 bases and J 0 bases; nucleotides not matched to a gene: 7. The CDR3 covers 16 residues. The V gene's germline CDR1 is SGHTA and CDR2 FQGTGA. The DNA of the CDR3 is TGTGCCAGCAGCTTCGGGGTAGCGGGTAACCAAGAGACCCAGTACTTC. It is translated as CASSFGVAGNQETQYF.

J is TRBJ1-2 and V is TRBV9; D is possibly TRBD1 (5 bases). Germline V lookup: CDR1 SGDLS, CDR2 YYNGEE. With 7 bases removed from V and 3 bases from J, the gap between germline ends came to 7 bases. This CDR3 has 11 residues. DNA for the CDR3: TGTGCCAGCGGGGGGGACTATGGCTACACCTTC. Encoded protein: CASGGDYGYTF.

This rearrangement joins TRBV7-8 to TRBJ1-5; tentatively, D is TRBD1 (5 bases). The V gene's germline CDR1 is SGHVS and CDR2 FQNEAQ. V was clipped by 3 bases and J by 2 bases, with 8 bases between them. This CDR3 has 14 residues. In nucleotides, the CDR3 is TGTGCCAGCAGCTTTGCAGGGCGCAATCAGCCCCAGCATTTT. It codes for CASSFAGRNQPQHF.

The rearrangement joins TRBV6-2 or TRBV6-3 to TRBJ1-6; 8 bases fit TRBD1. This CDR3 comprises 15 residues. V lost 5 bases and J lost 7; bases outside the gene matches: 7. Germline V lookup: CDR1 MNHEY, CDR2 SVGEGT. The CDR3 loop is CASSPRQGSNSPLHF. Here the CDR3 DNA reads TGTGCCAGCAGTCCGCGACAGGGGTCCAATTCACCCCTCCACTTT.

This chain uses TRBV6-5 with TRBJ2-3; 7 bases map to TRBD2. CDR3 length: 15 residues. Germline V gene data show CDR1 as MNHEY and CDR2 as SVGAGI. V trimming: 0 bases; J trimming: 4 bases; junction bases outside the gene matches: 4. The CDR3 spells CASSYSGGGPDTQYF. In DNA, the CDR3 is TGTGCCAGCAGTTACTCTGGCGGGGGACCAGATACGCAGTATTTT.

The chain has TRBV25-1 and TRBJ2-1, with D possibly being TRBD1 (5 bases). Trimming left V 1 base short and J 4 bases short, with 14 bases between. The CDR3 has 16 amino acids. The V gene's germline CDR1 is MGHDK and CDR2 SYGVNS. CDR3 bases: TGTGCCAGCAGTGAATTAGGGGCTACCACATACAATGAGCAGTTCTTC. Protein: CASSELGATTYNEQFF.

The CDR3 sequence: CASSSLAAANTGELFF. The CDR3 nucleotides are TGCGCCAGCAGCTCGCTAGCGGCGGCCAACACCGGGGAGCTGTTTTTT. The rearrangement joins TRBV4-3 to TRBJ2-2, with 7 bases lining up with TRBD2. The length of the CDR3 is 16 residues. With 5 bases clipped from V and 2 bases from J, the junction kept 8 bases outside the gene matches. Germline CDR1 and CDR2: LGHNA and YSLEER.

The gene calls are TRBV4-3 and TRBJ1-1; no reliable D call. The CDR3 totals 13 residues. Germline loops: CDR1 LGHNA, CDR2 YSLEER. Trimming pared 2 bases from V and 1 base from J, leaving 5 bases between. The CDR3 sequence is CASSQRQNTEAFF. The CDR3 DNA reads as TGCGCCAGCAGCCAAAGACAGAACACTGAAGCTTTCTTT.

The V call is TRBV10-3, the J call TRBJ2-5; 12 nucleotides match TRBD2. This CDR3 has 15 amino acids. Germline trimming cut 8 bases from V and 0 bases from J; bases unmatched to any gene: 4. CDR1 is ENHRY and CDR2 is SYGVKD in the germline V gene. CDR3 loop: CAIGGTSGYQETQYF. The CDR3, as DNA: TGTGCCATCGGAGGGACTAGCGGGTACCAAGAGACCCAGTACTTC.